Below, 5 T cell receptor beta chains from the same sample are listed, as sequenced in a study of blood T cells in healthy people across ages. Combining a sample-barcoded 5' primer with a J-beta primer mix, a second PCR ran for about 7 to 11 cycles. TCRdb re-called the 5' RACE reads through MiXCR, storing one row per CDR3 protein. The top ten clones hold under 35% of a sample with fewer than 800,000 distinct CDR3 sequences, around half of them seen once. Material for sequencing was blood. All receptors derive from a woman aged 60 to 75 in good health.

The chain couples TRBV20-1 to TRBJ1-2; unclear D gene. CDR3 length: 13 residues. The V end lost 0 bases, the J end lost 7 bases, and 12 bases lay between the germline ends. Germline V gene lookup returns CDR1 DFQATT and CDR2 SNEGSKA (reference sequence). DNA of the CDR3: TGCAGTGCTAGAGAGATGTGGGCGGTTGGCTACACCTTC. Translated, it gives CSAREMWAVGYTF.

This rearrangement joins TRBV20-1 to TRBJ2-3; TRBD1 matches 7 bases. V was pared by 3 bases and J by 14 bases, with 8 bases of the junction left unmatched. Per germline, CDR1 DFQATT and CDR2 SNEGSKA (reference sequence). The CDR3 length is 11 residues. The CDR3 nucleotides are TGCAGTGCTAGCGACAGGGAATTTACGTATTTT. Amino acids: CSASDREFTYF.

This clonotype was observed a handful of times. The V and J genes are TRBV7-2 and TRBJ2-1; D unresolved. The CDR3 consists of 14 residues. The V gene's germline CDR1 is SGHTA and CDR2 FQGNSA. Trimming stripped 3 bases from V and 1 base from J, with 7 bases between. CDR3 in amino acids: CASSFDPSYNEQFF. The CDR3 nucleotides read TGTGCCAGCAGCTTTGACCCTTCCTACAATGAGCAGTTCTTC.

The CDR3 region has the DNA TGCAGTGCCTCACTAGCGGGGGGGCAGATCGGCACAGATACGCAGTATTTT. Its translation is CSASLAGGQIGTDTQYF. This rearrangement joins TRBV20-1 to TRBJ2-3, with 13 positions matching TRBD2. The CDR3 covers 17 residues. CDR1 and CDR2 (germline): DFQATT, SNEGSKA (reference sequence). J gave up 1 base and V 6 bases, and 10 bases lay outside the gene matches.

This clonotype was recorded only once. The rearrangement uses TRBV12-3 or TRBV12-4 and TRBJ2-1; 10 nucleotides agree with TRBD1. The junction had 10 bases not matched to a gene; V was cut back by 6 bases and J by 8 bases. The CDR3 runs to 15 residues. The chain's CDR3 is CASRQSGTGAHEQFF. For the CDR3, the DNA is TGTGCCAGCAGACAGTCCGGGACAGGGGCACATGAGCAGTTCTTC.